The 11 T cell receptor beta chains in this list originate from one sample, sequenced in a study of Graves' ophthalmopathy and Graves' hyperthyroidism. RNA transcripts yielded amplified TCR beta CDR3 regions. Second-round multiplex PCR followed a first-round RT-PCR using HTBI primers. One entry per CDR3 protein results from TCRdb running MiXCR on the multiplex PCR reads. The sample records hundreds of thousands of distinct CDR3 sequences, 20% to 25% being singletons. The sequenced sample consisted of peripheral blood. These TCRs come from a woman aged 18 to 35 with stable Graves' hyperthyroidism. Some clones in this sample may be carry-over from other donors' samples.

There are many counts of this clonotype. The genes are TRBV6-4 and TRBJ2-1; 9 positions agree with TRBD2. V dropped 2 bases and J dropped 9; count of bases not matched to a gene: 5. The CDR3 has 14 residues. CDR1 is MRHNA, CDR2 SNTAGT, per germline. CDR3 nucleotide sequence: TGTGCCAGCAGTGACGCGGGAGGGCCCGCTGAGCAGTTCTTC. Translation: CASSDAGGPAEQFF.

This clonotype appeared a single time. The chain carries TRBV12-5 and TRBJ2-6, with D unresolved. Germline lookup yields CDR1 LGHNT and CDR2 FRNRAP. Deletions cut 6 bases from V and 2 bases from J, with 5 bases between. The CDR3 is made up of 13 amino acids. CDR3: CASGVAGANVLTF. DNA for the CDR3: TGTGCTAGTGGAGTCGCTGGGGCCAACGTCCTGACTTTC.

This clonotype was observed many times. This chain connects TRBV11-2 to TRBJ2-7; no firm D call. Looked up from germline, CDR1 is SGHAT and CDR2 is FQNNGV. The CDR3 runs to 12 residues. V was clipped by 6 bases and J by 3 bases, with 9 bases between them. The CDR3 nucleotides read TGTGCCAGCAGGGTTTTTGGCTACGAGCAGTACTTC. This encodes CASRVFGYEQYF. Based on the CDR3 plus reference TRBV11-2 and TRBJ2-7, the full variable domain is EAGVAQSPRYKIIEKRQSVAFWCNPISGHATLYWYQQILGQGPKLLIQFQNNGVVDDSQLPKDRFSAERLKGVDSTLKIQPAKLEDSAVYLCASRVFGYEQYFGPGTRLTVT.

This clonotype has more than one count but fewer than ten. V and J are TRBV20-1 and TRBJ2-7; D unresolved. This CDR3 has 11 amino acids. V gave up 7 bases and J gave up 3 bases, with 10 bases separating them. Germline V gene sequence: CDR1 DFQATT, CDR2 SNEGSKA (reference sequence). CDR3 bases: TGCAGTGTTAGCCCCAGCTACGAGCAGTACTTC. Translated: CSVSPSYEQYF.

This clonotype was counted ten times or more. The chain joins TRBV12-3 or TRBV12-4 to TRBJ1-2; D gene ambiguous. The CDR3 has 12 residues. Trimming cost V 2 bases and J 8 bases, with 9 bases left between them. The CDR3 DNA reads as TGTGCCAGCAGTTTAAGTACATCAGGCTACACCTTC. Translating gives CASSLSTSGYTF.

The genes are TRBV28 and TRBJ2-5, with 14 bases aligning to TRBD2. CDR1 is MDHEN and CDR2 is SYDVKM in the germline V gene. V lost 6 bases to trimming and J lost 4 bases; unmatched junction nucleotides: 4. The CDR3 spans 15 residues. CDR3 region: CASRPGTSGRETQYF. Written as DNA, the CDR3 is TGTGCCAGCAGGCCCGGGACTAGCGGGAGAGAGACCCAGTACTTC.

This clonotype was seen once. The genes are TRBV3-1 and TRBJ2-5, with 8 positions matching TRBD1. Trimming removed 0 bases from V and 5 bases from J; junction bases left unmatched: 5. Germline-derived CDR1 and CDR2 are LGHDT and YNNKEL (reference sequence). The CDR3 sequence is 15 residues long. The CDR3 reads CASSQEAGGGETQYF. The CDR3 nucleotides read TGTGCCAGCAGCCAAGAAGCAGGGGGCGGTGAGACCCAGTACTTC.

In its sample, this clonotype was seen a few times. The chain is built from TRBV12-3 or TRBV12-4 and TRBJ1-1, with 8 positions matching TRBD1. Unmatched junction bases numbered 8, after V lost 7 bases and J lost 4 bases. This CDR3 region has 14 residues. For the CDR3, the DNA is TGTGCCAGCATTTGGACAGGGCTGGGCACTGAAGCTTTCTTT. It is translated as CASIWTGLGTEAFF.

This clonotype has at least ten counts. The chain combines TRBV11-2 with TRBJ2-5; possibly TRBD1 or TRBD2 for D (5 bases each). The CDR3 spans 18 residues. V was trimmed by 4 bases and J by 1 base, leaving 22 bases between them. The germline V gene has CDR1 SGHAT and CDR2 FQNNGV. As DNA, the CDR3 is TGTGCCAGCAGCTCCCGGGGCGGTGAGCCGACAACCCAAGAGACCCAGTACTTC. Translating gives CASSSRGGEPTTQETQYF.

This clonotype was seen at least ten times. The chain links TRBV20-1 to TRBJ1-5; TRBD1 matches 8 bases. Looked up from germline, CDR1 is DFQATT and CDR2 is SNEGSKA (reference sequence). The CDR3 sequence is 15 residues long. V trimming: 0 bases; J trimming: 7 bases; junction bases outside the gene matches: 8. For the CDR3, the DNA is TGCAGTGCTAGAGATGCAGGGGGCTTCGGGCAGCCCCAGCATTTT. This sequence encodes CSARDAGGFGQPQHF.

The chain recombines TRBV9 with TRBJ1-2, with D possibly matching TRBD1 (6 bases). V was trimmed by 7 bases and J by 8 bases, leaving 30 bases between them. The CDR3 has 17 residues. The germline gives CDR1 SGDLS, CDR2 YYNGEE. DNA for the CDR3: TGTGCCAGCGGAGAGTCCAGGGAACGGACAGCCGTTTGGGGCTACACCTTC. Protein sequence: CASGESRERTAVWGYTF.